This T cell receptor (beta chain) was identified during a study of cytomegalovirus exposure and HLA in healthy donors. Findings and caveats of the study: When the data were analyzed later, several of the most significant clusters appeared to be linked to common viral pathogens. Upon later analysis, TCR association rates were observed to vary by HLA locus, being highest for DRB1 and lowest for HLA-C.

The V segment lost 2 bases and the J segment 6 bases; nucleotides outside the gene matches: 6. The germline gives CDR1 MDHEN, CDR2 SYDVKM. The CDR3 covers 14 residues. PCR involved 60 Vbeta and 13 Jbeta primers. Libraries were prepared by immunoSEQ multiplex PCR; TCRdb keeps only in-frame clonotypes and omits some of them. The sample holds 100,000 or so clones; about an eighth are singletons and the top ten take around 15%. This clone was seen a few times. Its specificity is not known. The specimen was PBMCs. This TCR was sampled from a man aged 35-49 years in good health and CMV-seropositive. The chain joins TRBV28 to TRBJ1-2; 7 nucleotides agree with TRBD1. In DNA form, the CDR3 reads TGTGCCAGCAGTTTAAGGGCAGGGGGACATGGCTACACCTTC. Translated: CASSLRAGGHGYTF.